The T cell receptor beta chain under discussion was sequenced for a study of CD8 T cells in Susac syndrome. The RNA input was about 0.5 to 1 ug, and it was reverse transcribed with random hexamers. A single record per CDR3 protein comes from TCRdb applying MiXCR to the immunoSEQ multiplex PCR reads. The data show some 200,000 distinct CDR3 sequences, 95% seen once. Trimming pared 0 bases from V and 3 bases from J, leaving 9 bases between. This CDR3 contains 14 residues. Germline CDR1 is GTSNPN and CDR2 is SVGIG (reference sequence). The chain employs TRBV30 and TRBJ1-5; the D is unclear. This sequence was found in a human donor with Susac syndrome. Input material: CD4+ T cells from PBMCs. CDR3 bases: TGTGCCTGGAGTGTAGGAGGGCACAATCAGCCCCAGCATTTT. Protein sequence: CAWSVGGHNQPQHF.